This entry lists 9 T cell receptor beta chains sequenced from one sample in a study of blood T cells in healthy people across ages. The use of a sample-barcoded 5' primer and a J-beta primer mix characterized a second PCR of roughly 6 to 11 cycles. TCRdb redid the calling of the 5' RACE reads with MiXCR, one entry per CDR3 protein. The repertoire holds 650,000 to 700,000 distinct CDR3 sequences, with approximately 30% as singletons. Sequencing was carried out using blood. The source of these receptors is a woman over 75 in good health.

This sequence joins TRBV7-9 and TRBJ1-2; maybe TRBD1 (6 bases). V gave up 2 bases and J gave up 2 bases, with 12 bases separating them. Germline lookup yields CDR1 SEHNR and CDR2 FQNEAQ (reference sequence). This CDR3 has 15 residues. CDR3 loop: CASSLSGGINYGYTF. The CDR3 bases are TGTGCCAGCAGCTTATCTGGGGGCATCAACTATGGCTACACCTTC.

V usage is TRBV7-2 and J usage is TRBJ2-3; D unresolved. The germline V gene has CDR1 SGHTA and CDR2 FQGNSA. V was trimmed by 4 bases and J by 8 bases, leaving 16 bases between them. This CDR3 has 14 residues. As DNA, the CDR3 is TGTGCCAGCAGCTCTGCTCCCGCTAAGGGTACGCAGTATTTT. Its protein product is CASSSAPAKGTQYF.

In this sample, this clonotype turned up once. This chain joins TRBV6-6 and TRBJ2-7; weak D call: TRBD2 (7 bases). Deletions cut 10 bases from V and 7 bases from J, with 26 bases between. Looked up from germline, CDR1 is MNHNY and CDR2 is SVGAGI (reference sequence). The CDR3 totals 15 residues. CDR3 sequence: CATLPLAGAPAEQYF. DNA for the CDR3: TGTGCCACCCTACCCCTGGCGGGGGCCCCGGCTGAGCAGTACTTC.

The genes are TRBV5-1 and TRBJ1-1; TRBD1 is a possible D gene (5 bases). CDR1 is SGHRS and CDR2 is YFSETQ in the germline V gene. The ends were cut back, 3 bases at V and 6 bases at J, with 15 bases in the middle. CDR3 length equals 14 residues. The chain's CDR3 is CASSSEAGVAEAFF. The CDR3 DNA follows: TGCGCCAGCAGCTCCGAGGCGGGGGTGGCTGAAGCTTTCTTT. The entire variable domain, with the rest obtained from reference TRBV5-1 and TRBJ1-1, is as follows: KAGVTQTPRYLIKTRGQQVTLSCSPISGHRSVSWYQQTPGQGLQFLFEYFSETQRNKGNFPGRFSGRQFSNSRSEMNVSTLELGDSALYLCASSSEAGVAEAFFGQGTRLTVV.

The chain uses TRBV20-1 and TRBJ2-3, with 8 positions matching TRBD2. V shed 3 bases, J shed 1 base, and the junction held 9 bases outside the gene matches. The CDR3 covers 16 residues. Germline CDR1 reads DFQATT; CDR2 reads SNEGSKA (reference sequence). The CDR3 bases are TGCAGTGCTAGGGGGTCGGGGGGGGGCTGCACAGATACGCAGTATTTT. This gives the protein CSARGSGGGCTDTQYF.

A remark on this clonotype: Because it lacks the conserved phenylalanine or tryptophan at the end, this CDR3 is likely a read error. The limits of the CDR3 on the DNA are not certain, so only TCRdb's listed CDR3 is given. The gene calls are TRBV15 and TRBJ2-5; TRBD1, as called in the table, went unchecked against the DNA. Per the germline V gene, CDR1 is LNHNV and CDR2 is YYDKDF (reference sequence). Termini included, the CDR3 measures 15 amino acids. The CDR3 sequence: CATSRDYEGATTFGS.

A few counts support this clonotype. The junction departs from the called germline gene at one end, perhaps through a read error. CDR3 amino acids: CASGSLAGTSGGF. The CDR3 nucleotides read TGTGCCAGCGGTTCACTCGCGGGGACTAGCGGGGGATTC. The V gene is TRBV2, the J gene TRBJ2-1; TRBD2 aligns across 14 bases. Germline V gene sequence: CDR1 SNHLY, CDR2 FYNNEI. The CDR3 runs 13 residues.

This clonotype was counted between two and nine times. This rearrangement joins TRBV5-1 to TRBJ1-1; the match to TRBD1 covers 8 bases. Trimming removed 0 bases from V and 1 base from J; junction bases left unmatched: 2. CDR3 length equals 15 residues. Germline values: CDR1 SGHRS, CDR2 YFSETQ. The CDR3 loop reads CASSLAGGPNTEAFF. Here the CDR3 DNA reads TGCGCCAGCAGCTTGGCAGGGGGCCCGAACACTGAAGCTTTCTTT. Combining the CDR3 with reference TRBV5-1 and TRBJ1-1 gives the whole variable domain KAGVTQTPRYLIKTRGQQVTLSCSPISGHRSVSWYQQTPGQGLQFLFEYFSETQRNKGNFPGRFSGRQFSNSRSEMNVSTLELGDSALYLCASSLAGGPNTEAFFGQGTRLTVV.

This clonotype was counted at least ten times. A much larger clone lies one base from this, so it may be a read error. The gene calls are TRBV7-3 and TRBJ2-5, with no clear D. Germline-derived CDR1 and CDR2 are SGHTA and FQGTGA. Trimming removed 2 bases from V and 11 bases from J, with 15 bases in between. This CDR3 spans 13 amino acids. The CDR3 region has the DNA TGTGCCAGCAGCTTACGGCAGCACAATGAGCAGTACTTC. Amino acids: CASSLRQHNEQYF.